Each of the 26 T cell receptor beta chains below was sequenced from the same sample in a study of tissue T cells after allogeneic stem cell transplantation. The protocol was immunoSEQ multiplex PCR, while the TCRdb copy is restricted to in-frame clones and leaves out a portion. The table lists around 6,000 clones, roughly 52% of them singletons. Time point denoted: mouse harvest day 7 after allogeneic transplant. The graft held 10^6 splenic CD5+ T cells and 10^7 T-cell-depleted bone marrow cells. Sequencing used gut tissue. These receptors came from a female BALB/c mouse given C57BL/6 T cells with graft-versus-host disease after an allogeneic hematopoietic cell transplant.

To note about this clone: Gene names refer to mouse genes. The DNA ends 1 residue before the CDR3 does, and the rest of the CDR3 is filled in from the germline J gene. V gene TRBV26 combines with J gene TRBJ2-4; D is possibly TRBD1 (6 bases). The CDR3 extends over 15 amino acids. V dropped 0 bases and J dropped 6 bases, with 13 bases sitting between them. Germline values: CDR1 KGHPV, CDR2 FQNQEV (reference sequence). This CDR3 reads CASSLSGQRANTLYF. The covered CDR3 bases are TGTGCCAGCAGTCTGTCGGGACAAAGGGCGAACACCTTGTAC.

Of note for this clone: All gene names here are mouse names. Incomplete CDR3 DNA: TGTGCCTGGAGCTTGAATAGTCAAAACACCTTGTAC. Its protein is CAWSLNSQNTLY. The whole CDR3 reads CAWSLNSQNTLYF. The J gene is TRBJ2-4, the V gene TRBV31; no clear D gene. Read coverage stops 1 residue before the CDR3 terminus; the germline J gene supplies the remainder. V was cut by 3 bases and J by 0 bases, with 7 bases left in between. This CDR3 comprises 13 residues. The germline V gene encodes CDR1 GKSSPN and CDR2 SITVG.

This clone was counted a few times. Gene names denote mouse genes. CDR3 residues: CASSLTSAETLYF. CDR3 DNA (partial): TGTGCCAGCAGCTTAACCAGTGCAGAAACGCTGTAT. This chain connects TRBV3 to TRBJ2-3; D is ambiguous. The read ends 1 residue shy of where the CDR3 ends; the end is completed using the germline J gene. Trimming took off 2 bases at V and 0 bases at J, with 3 bases between the two ends. CDR3 length: 13 residues. Germline lookup yields CDR1 SNHLY and CDR2 FYNGKV (reference sequence).

As for this clone: All gene names here are mouse names. Coverage ceases 1 residue before the CDR3 finishes, and the germline J gene fills in the end. The V gene is TRBV3, the J gene TRBJ2-3, with D perhaps TRBD1 (7 bases). Trimming took off 5 bases at V and 1 base at J, with 10 bases between the two ends. Germline assignment: CDR1 SNHLY and CDR2 FYNGKV (reference sequence). This CDR3 region has 14 residues. This CDR3 reads CASSLRGGAETLYF. The DNA read from the CDR3 is TGTGCCAGCAGCCTCAGGGGGGGTGCAGAAACGCTGTAT.

As regards this clone: Genes here carry mouse names. Coverage ceases 1 residue before the CDR3 finishes, and the germline J gene fills in the end. The chain links TRBV12-1 to TRBJ2-5, with D tentatively TRBD1 (7 bases). CDR1 is SGHSN and CDR2 is HYEKVE in the germline V gene. The V end lost 0 bases, the J end lost 6 bases, and 12 bases lay between the germline ends. This CDR3 spans 14 amino acids. The CDR3 loop reads CASSLVRGRDTQYF. The covered CDR3 bases are TGTGCCAGCTCTCTCGTAAGGGGGCGGGACACCCAGTAC.

Regarding this clone: The gene names here belong to mouse. The CDR3 goes on 1 residue after the read ends, and that part is filled in from the germline J gene. The chain combines TRBV26 with TRBJ1-1; D unclear. V gave up 1 base and J gave up 1 base, with 4 bases separating them. Germline CDR1 reads KGHPV; CDR2 reads FQNQEV (reference sequence). CDR3 length equals 13 residues. CDR3 sequence reads: CASSLWGNTEVFF. The part of the CDR3 DNA that was read is TGTGCCAGCAGTCTGTGGGGGAACACAGAAGTCTTC.

This clone was seen once. All gene names here are mouse names. Additional DNA sequences in this sample encode the identical CDR3. CDR3 sequence reads: CASGGGTGGFSYEQYF. CDR3 bases read: TGTGCCAGCGGTGGGGGGACTGGGGGGTTCTCCTATGAACAGTAC. V usage is TRBV13-2 and J usage is TRBJ2-7, with 12 bases aligning to TRBD2. The read ends 1 residue early relative to the CDR3; the germline J gene fills the gap. The V gene's germline CDR1 is NNHNN and CDR2 SYGAGS (reference sequence). V shed 3 bases and J 0 bases; nucleotides not matched to a gene: 4. The CDR3 is made up of 16 amino acids.

Notes on this clone: Here the gene names and germline are mouse. The sequenced fragment ends 1 residue before the CDR3 boundary, so the rest is inferred from the germline J gene. The chain uses TRBV26 and TRBJ1-1; D perhaps matches TRBD1 (5 bases). Trimming cost V 6 bases and J 4 bases, with 9 bases left between them. Germline values: CDR1 KGHPV, CDR2 FQNQEV (reference sequence). The CDR3 length is 12 residues. CDR3 DNA (partial): TGTGCCAGCAGCCTTCAGGGCACAGAAGTCTTC. This sequence encodes CASSLQGTEVF. The whole CDR3 sequence reads CASSLQGTEVFF.

This clone has a handful of counts. Genes here carry mouse names. The read halts 1 residue ahead of the CDR3 end, with the missing end drawn from the germline J gene. The chain links TRBV26 to TRBJ2-3; D not certain. This CDR3 spans 12 amino acids. The ends were cut back, 3 bases at V and 0 bases at J, with 1 base in the middle. Germline values: CDR1 KGHPV, CDR2 FQNQEV (reference sequence). CDR3 protein: CASSLSAETLYF. The DNA read from the CDR3 is TGTGCCAGCAGTCTTAGTGCAGAAACGCTGTAT.

On this clone itself: Germline and genes here are mouse. The read ends 1 residue before the CDR3 terminus; that terminus is restored from the germline J gene. The chain carries TRBV16 and TRBJ2-3; 10 nucleotides align to TRBD1. The CDR3 has 13 residues. Trimming cost V 1 base and J 8 bases; bases outside gene matches: 0. CDR1 is SGHSA, CDR2 FRNQAP, per germline. The sequenced CDR3 bases are TGTGCAAGCAGCTTAGGGACAGGGGGAACGCTGTAT. Its protein product is CASSLGTGGTLY. In full, the CDR3 reads CASSLGTGGTLYF. The full variable domain, with the rest looked up from reference TRBV16 and TRBJ2-3, is NAGVIQTPRHKVTGKGQEATLWCEPISGHSAVFWYRQTIVQGLEFLTYFRNQAPIDDSGMPKERFSAQMPNQSHSTLKIQSTQPQDSAVYLCASSLGTGGTLYFGSGTRLTVL.

As to this clone: Mouse gene names and germline throughout. The sequenced fragment ends 1 residue before the CDR3 boundary, so the rest is inferred from the germline J gene. V usage is TRBV26 and J usage is TRBJ1-5; no definite D call. CDR3 size: 12 residues. The ends were cut back, 8 bases at V and 0 bases at J, with 5 bases in the middle. The germline gives CDR1 KGHPV, CDR2 FQNQEV (reference sequence). The CDR3 protein is CASLYNNQAPLF. CDR3 DNA (partial): TGTGCCAGCCTTTATAACAACCAGGCTCCGCTT.

With regard to this clone: These gene names are mouse names. Sequencing ends 1 residue short of the CDR3 end; the germline J gene provides the rest. The chain recombines TRBV12-1 with TRBJ2-1; 8 bases are shared with TRBD2. Germline V gene sequence: CDR1 SGHSN, CDR2 HYEKVE. Trimming removed 0 bases from V and 3 bases from J; junction bases left unmatched: 3. The CDR3 loop spans 15 amino acids. The CDR3 reads CASSLETGVYAEQFF. CDR3 DNA (partial): TGTGCCAGCTCTCTCGAGACTGGGGTCTATGCTGAGCAGTTC.

This clone came up a few times. These gene names are mouse names. The read stops 1 residue short of the end of the CDR3; the missing end is completed from the germline J gene. The chain recombines TRBV14 with TRBJ2-1; TRBD1 matches at 9 bases. The V gene's germline CDR1 is SGHDT and CDR2 FRDEAV. This CDR3 is built from 14 residues. Trimming removed 3 bases from V and 7 bases from J; junction bases left unmatched: 5. The CDR3 here is CASSSTGGWAEQFF. The sequenced CDR3 bases are TGTGCCAGCAGTTCCACAGGGGGCTGGGCTGAGCAGTTC. The full variable domain, in which reference TRBV14 and TRBJ2-1 provide the parts outside the CDR3, is EAGVTQSPRYAVLQEGQAVSFWCDPISGHDTLYWYQQPRDQGPQLLVYFRDEAVIDNSQLPSDRFSAVRPKGTNSTLKIQSAKQGDTATYLCASSSTGGWAEQFFGPGTRLTVL.

Of note for this clone: Gene names refer to mouse genes. The sequence runs out 1 residue before the end of the CDR3; the remainder is reconstructed from the germline J gene. V is TRBV26 and J is TRBJ2-7, with D perhaps TRBD1 (5 bases). Deletions cut 3 bases from V and 5 bases from J, with 8 bases between. Germline V gene sequence: CDR1 KGHPV, CDR2 FQNQEV (reference sequence). The CDR3 has 12 residues. The CDR3 here is CASSLPGNEQYF. The DNA read from the CDR3 is TGTGCCAGCAGTCTCCCAGGGAATGAACAGTAC.

A few counts support this clone. Here the gene names and germline are mouse. The read is 1 residue too short to cover the CDR3 end, so that end is filled in from the germline J gene. V and J are TRBV16 and TRBJ2-7; weak D call: TRBD2 (5 bases). The V gene lost 1 base and the J gene lost 5 bases, with 6 bases spanning the gap. The germline gives CDR1 SGHSA, CDR2 FRNQAP. This CDR3 is 12 amino acids long. The DNA read from the CDR3 is TGTGCAAGCAGCTTAGTTGGGGATGAACAGTAC. Protein: CASSLVGDEQY. The entire CDR3 reads CASSLVGDEQYF.

Regarding this clone: Gene names denote mouse genes. The read is 1 residue too short to cover the CDR3 end, so that end is filled in from the germline J gene. Within the sample, other DNA sequences also encode this same CDR3. This sequence joins TRBV12-2 and TRBJ2-1, with 9 bases fitting TRBD2. V trimming: 0 bases; J trimming: 3 bases; junction bases outside the gene matches: 2. CDR1 SGHLS and CDR2 HYDKME come from the germline V gene. This CDR3 is 15 amino acids long. CDR3 in amino acids: CASSLSGGGYAEQFF. The part of the CDR3 DNA that was read is TGTGCCAGCTCTCTCTCTGGGGGGGGCTATGCTGAGCAGTTC.

As regards this clone: Germline and genes here are mouse. The CDR3 end is not reached by the read, which stops 1 residue before it; the germline J gene fills it in. The chain uses TRBV26 and TRBJ1-6; maybe TRBD1 (5 bases). TRBJ1-6 is placed among ORFs of uncertain function. CDR1 is KGHPV and CDR2 is FQNQEV in the germline V gene (reference sequence). The V and J ends lost 3 bases and 0 bases respectively, with 9 bases between them. This CDR3 comprises 16 residues. The CDR3 is CASSLWGNSYNSPLYF. The CDR3 bases that were read are TGTGCCAGCAGTCTTTGGGGGAATTCCTATAATTCGCCCCTCTAC.

In this sample, this clone turned up a few times. The listed genes are named as in mouse. The covered CDR3 bases are TGTGCCAGCGGTCGGGGTTTTGCAGAAACGCTGTAT. Protein product: CASGRGFAETLY. The CDR3 in its entirety is CASGRGFAETLYF. The chain is built from TRBV13-2 and TRBJ2-3; D is unclear. The CDR3 extends 1 residue past the end of the read, so its final part is completed from the germline J gene. Germline CDR1 NNHNN, CDR2 SYGAGS (reference sequence). V lost 4 bases, J lost 2 bases, and 8 bases lay in between. CDR3 size: 13 residues.

In regard to this clone: The genes and germline here are from mouse. The DNA ends 1 residue before the CDR3 does, and the rest of the CDR3 is filled in from the germline J gene. V usage is TRBV13-2 and J usage is TRBJ2-5; no clear D gene. The CDR3 has 14 amino acids. Germline CDR1 is NNHNN and CDR2 is SYGAGS (reference sequence). V lost 0 bases and J 0 bases, leaving 5 bases between the germline ends. CDR3 protein: CASGDAINQDTQYF. CDR3 bases read: TGTGCCAGCGGTGATGCTATTAACCAAGACACCCAGTAC.

To note about this clone: Gene names and germline refer to mouse. The DNA ends 1 residue before the CDR3 does, and the rest of the CDR3 is filled in from the germline J gene. This chain uses TRBV3 with TRBJ2-4, with D hard to call. The CDR3 sequence is 14 residues long. V gave up 5 bases and J gave up 0 bases, with 9 bases separating them. Germline lookup yields CDR1 SNHLY and CDR2 FYNGKV (reference sequence). The CDR3 bases that were read are TGTGCCAGCAGCCCTGGTAGTAGTCAAAACACCTTGTAC. Amino acid sequence: CASSPGSSQNTLY. The full CDR3 protein reads CASSPGSSQNTLYF. The full variable domain, in which reference TRBV3 and TRBJ2-4 provide the parts outside the CDR3, is GPKVLQIPSHQIIDMGQMVTLNCDPVSNHLYFYWYKQILGQQMEFLVNFYNGKVMEKSKLFKDQFSVERPDGSYFTLKIQPTALEDSAVYFCASSPGSSQNTLYFGAGTRLSVL.

A note on this clone: The listed genes are named as in mouse. The sequenced fragment ends 1 residue before the CDR3 boundary, so the rest is inferred from the germline J gene. V usage is TRBV26 and J usage is TRBJ2-7, with 7 bases fitting TRBD2. The CDR3 has 12 amino acids. V shed 1 base, J shed 7 bases, and the junction held 1 base outside the gene matches. From germline, CDR1 is KGHPV and CDR2 FQNQEV (reference sequence). The part of the CDR3 DNA that was read is TGTGCCAGCAGTCTGTGGGGGGGGGAACAGTAC. Translated: CASSLWGGEQY. The full CDR3 protein is CASSLWGGEQYF.

This clone was seen only a few times. Gene names and germline refer to mouse. Sequencing ends 1 residue short of the CDR3 end; the germline J gene provides the rest. The chain carries TRBV15 and TRBJ1-4, with 8 bases aligning to TRBD1. Looked up from germline, CDR1 is SGHND and CDR2 is FRSKSL. V was clipped by 2 bases and J by 7 bases; unmatched bases: 3. This CDR3 has 14 residues. This CDR3 reads CASSLQGAPERLFF. The covered CDR3 bases are TGTGCCAGCAGTTTACAGGGGGCGCCCGAAAGATTATTT.

On this clone: The germline and genes are mouse ones. From the germline J gene comes the end of the CDR3, since the read stops 1 residue before it. The chain joins TRBV26 to TRBJ1-1, with a weak D call TRBD1 (6 bases). This CDR3 contains 13 residues. V lost 6 bases and J lost 0, with 8 bases in between. Germline CDR1 reads KGHPV; CDR2 reads FQNQEV (reference sequence). The covered CDR3 bases are TGTGCCAGCAGGGGGACAACAAACACAGAAGTCTTC. This codes for CASRGTTNTEVF. The whole CDR3 sequence is CASRGTTNTEVFF.

Details on this clone: Gene names and germline refer to mouse. The read halts 1 residue ahead of the CDR3 end, with the missing end drawn from the germline J gene. V usage is TRBV29 and J usage is TRBJ1-1; 7 bases line up with TRBD1. The germline CDR1 and CDR2 sequences are MSHET and SYDVDS. V gave up 6 bases and J gave up 3 bases; unmatched junction bases: 4. The CDR3 has 13 residues. The covered CDR3 bases are TGTGCTAGCAGCGGGGGACAGCACACAGAAGTCTTC. Amino acids: CASSGGQHTEVF. The CDR3 in its entirety is CASSGGQHTEVFF.

In the case of this clone: The genes and germline here are from mouse. The read halts 1 residue ahead of the CDR3 end, with the missing end drawn from the germline J gene. V and J are TRBV12-2 and TRBJ2-5; TRBD1 matches 9 bases. Germline V CDR1 and CDR2: SGHLS, HYDKME. CDR3 length equals 13 residues. Trimming removed 3 bases from V and 6 bases from J; junction bases left unmatched: 3. The CDR3 here is CASSSGTGDTQYF. The CDR3 DNA, read in part, is TGTGCCAGCTCTTCCGGGACAGGGGACACCCAGTAC.

About this clone itself: Mouse germline and gene names are used. The read terminates 1 residue before the CDR3 end, so the remaining end is supplied by the germline J gene. The chain employs TRBV12-1 and TRBJ2-4; TRBD2 agrees at 10 bases. Trimming cost V 0 bases and J 0 bases; bases outside gene matches: 2. Germline-derived CDR1 and CDR2 are SGHSN and HYEKVE. This CDR3 region has 16 residues. The chain's CDR3 is CASSLGTGASQNTLYF. The CDR3 bases that were read are TGTGCCAGCTCTCTCGGGACTGGGGCTAGTCAAAACACCTTGTAC.